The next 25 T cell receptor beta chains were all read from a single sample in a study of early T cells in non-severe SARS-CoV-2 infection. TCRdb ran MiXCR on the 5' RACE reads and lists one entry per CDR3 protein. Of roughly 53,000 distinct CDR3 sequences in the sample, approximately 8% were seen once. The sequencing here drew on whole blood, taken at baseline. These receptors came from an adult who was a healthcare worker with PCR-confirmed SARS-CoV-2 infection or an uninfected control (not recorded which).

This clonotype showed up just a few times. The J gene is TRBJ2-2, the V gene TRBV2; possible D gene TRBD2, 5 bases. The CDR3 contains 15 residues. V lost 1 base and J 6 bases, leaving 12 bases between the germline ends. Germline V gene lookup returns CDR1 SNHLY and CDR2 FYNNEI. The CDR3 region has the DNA TGTGCCAGCAGTGAAGGGACTTTTAATGCCGGGGAGCTGTTTTTT. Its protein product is CASSEGTFNAGELFF.

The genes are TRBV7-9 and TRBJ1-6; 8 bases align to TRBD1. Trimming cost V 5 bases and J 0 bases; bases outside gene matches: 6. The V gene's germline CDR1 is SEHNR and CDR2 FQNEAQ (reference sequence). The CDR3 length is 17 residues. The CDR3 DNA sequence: TGTGCCAGCAGCCCAGGACAGGGTAGCTCCTATAATTCACCCCTCCACTTT. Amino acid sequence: CASSPGQGSSYNSPLHF.

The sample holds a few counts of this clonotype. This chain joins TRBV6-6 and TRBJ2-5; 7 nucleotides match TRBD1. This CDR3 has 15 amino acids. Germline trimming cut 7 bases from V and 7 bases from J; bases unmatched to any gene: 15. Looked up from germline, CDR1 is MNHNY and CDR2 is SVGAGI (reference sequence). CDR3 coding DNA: TGTGCCAGCACCCACAGGGGCCAACTTGTTGGGACCCAGTACTTC. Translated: CASTHRGQLVGTQYF.

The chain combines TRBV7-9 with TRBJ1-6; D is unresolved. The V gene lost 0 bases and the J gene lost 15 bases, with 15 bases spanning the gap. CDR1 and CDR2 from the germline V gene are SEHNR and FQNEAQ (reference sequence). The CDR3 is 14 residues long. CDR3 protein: CASSLAAPTGDLHF. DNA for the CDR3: TGTGCCAGCAGCTTAGCGGCCCCTACGGGAGACCTCCACTTT.

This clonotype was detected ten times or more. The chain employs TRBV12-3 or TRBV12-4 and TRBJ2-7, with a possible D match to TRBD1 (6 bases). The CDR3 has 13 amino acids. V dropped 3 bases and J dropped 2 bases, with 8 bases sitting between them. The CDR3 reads CASSLTGAYEQYF. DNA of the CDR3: TGTGCCAGCAGTTTGACAGGAGCCTACGAGCAGTACTTC.

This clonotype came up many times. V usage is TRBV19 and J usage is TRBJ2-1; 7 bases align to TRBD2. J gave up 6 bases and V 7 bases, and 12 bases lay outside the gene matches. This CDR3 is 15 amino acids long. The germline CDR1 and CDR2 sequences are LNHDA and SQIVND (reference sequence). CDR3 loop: CASKSLGGDANEQFF. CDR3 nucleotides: TGTGCCAGTAAATCTCTGGGGGGGGACGCCAATGAGCAGTTCTTC.

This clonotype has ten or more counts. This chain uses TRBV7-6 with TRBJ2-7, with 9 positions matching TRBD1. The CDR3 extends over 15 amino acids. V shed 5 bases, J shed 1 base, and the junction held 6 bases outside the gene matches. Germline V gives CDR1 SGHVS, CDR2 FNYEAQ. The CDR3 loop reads CASSVGTGPSYEQYF. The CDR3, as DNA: TGTGCCAGCAGCGTAGGGACAGGGCCATCCTACGAGCAGTACTTC.

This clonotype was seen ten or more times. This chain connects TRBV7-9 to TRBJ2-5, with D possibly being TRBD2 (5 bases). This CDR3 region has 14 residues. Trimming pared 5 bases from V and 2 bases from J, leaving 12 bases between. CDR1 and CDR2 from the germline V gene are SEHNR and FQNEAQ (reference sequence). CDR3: CASSRPPGQETQYF. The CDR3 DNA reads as TGTGCCAGCAGCCGCCCCCCGGGACAAGAGACCCAGTACTTC. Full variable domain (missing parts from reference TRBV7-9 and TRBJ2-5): DTGVSQNPRHKITKRGQNVTFRCDPISEHNRLYWYRQTLGQGPEFLTYFQNEAQLEKSRLLSDRFSAERPKGSFSTLEIQRTEQGDSAMYLCASSRPPGQETQYFGPGTRLLVL.

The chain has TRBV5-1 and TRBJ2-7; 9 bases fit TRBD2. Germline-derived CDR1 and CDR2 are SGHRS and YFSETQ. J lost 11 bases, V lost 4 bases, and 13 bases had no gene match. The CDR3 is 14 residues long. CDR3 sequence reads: CASSPEGLAGREYF. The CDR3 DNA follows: TGCGCCAGCAGCCCCGAGGGTCTAGCGGGAAGGGAGTACTTC.

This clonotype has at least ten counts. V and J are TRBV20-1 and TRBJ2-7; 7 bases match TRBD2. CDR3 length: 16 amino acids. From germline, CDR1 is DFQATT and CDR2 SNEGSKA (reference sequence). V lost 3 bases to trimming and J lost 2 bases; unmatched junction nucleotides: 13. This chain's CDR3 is CSASGQESGLAYEQYF. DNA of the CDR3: TGCAGTGCTAGTGGGCAGGAAAGCGGACTAGCCTACGAGCAGTACTTC.

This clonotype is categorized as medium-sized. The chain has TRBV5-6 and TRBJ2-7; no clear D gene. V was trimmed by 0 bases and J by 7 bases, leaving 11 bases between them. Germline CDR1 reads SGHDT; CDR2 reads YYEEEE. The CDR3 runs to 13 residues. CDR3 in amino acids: CASSLGSFGEQYF. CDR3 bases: TGTGCCAGCAGCTTGGGCTCCTTTGGGGAGCAGTACTTC. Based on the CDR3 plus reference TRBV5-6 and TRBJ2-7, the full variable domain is DAGVTQSPTHLIKTRGQQVTLRCSPKSGHDTVSWYQQALGQGPQFIFQYYEEEERQRGNFPDRFSGHQFPNYSSELNVNALLLGDSALYLCASSLGSFGEQYFGPGTRLTVT.

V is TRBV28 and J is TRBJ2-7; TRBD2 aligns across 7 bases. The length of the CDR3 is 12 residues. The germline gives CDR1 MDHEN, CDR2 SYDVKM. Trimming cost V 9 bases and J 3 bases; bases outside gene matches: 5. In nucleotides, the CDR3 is TGTGCCAGTCAAGCGGGACTCTACGAGCAGTACTTC. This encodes CASQAGLYEQYF.

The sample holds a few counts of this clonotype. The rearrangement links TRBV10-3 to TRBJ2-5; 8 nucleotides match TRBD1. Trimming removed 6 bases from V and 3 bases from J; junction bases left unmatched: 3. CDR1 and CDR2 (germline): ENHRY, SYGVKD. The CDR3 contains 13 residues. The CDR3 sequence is CAIRGDRKETQYF. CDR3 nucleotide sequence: TGTGCCATCAGGGGGGACAGGAAAGAGACCCAGTACTTC.

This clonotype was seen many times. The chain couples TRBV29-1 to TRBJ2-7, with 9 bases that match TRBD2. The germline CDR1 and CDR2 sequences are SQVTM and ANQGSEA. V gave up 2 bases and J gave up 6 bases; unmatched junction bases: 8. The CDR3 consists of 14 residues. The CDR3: CSVEQLAGHGEQYF. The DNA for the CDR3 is TGCAGCGTTGAACAACTAGCGGGTCACGGCGAGCAGTACTTC.

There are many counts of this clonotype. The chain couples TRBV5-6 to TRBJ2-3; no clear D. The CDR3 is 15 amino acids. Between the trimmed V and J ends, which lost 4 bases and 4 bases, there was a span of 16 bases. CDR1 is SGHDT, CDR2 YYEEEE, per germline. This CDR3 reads CASSLRKTKSDTQYF. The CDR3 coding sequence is TGTGCCAGCAGCCTGCGTAAGACCAAATCAGATACGCAGTATTTT.

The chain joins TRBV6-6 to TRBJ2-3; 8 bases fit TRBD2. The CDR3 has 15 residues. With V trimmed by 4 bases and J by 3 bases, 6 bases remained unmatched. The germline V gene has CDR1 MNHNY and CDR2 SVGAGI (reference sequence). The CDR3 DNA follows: TGTGCCAGCAGTTCGACGGGACTAGGAACAGATACGCAGTATTTT. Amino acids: CASSSTGLGTDTQYF.

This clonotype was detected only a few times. The CDR3 here is CASSSGTGAFF. Written as DNA, the CDR3 is TGTGCCAGCAGTTCCGGGACTGGGGCTTTCTTT. This chain links TRBV12-3 or TRBV12-4 with TRBJ1-1; possible D gene TRBD1, 5 bases. The CDR3 contains 11 residues. V was clipped by 4 bases and J by 11 bases, with 11 bases between them.

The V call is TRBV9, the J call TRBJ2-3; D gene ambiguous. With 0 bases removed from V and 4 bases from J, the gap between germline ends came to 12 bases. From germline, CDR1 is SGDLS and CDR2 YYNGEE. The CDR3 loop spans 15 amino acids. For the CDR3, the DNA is TGTGCCAGCAGCGTAGGGGGTGGCGCGGCAGATACGCAGTATTTT. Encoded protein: CASSVGGGAADTQYF. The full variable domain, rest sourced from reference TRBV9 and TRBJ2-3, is DSGVTQTPKHLITATGQRVTLRCSPRSGDLSVYWYQQSLDQGLQFLIQYYNGEERAKGNILERFSAQQFPDLHSELNLSSLELGDSALYFCASSVGGGAADTQYFGPGTRLTVL.

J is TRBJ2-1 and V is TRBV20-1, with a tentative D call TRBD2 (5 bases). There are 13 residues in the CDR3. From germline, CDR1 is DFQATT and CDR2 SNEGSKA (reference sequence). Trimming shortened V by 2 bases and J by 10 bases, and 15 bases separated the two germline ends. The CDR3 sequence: CSARNTRKWEQFF. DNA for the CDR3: TGCAGTGCTAGAAACACTAGGAAGTGGGAGCAGTTCTTC.

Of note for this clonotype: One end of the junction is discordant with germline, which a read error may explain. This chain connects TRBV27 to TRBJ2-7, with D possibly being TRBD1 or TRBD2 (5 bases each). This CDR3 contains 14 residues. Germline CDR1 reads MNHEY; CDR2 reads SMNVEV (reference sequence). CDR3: CDSSPRDGPYEQYF. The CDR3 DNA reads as TGTGACAGCAGTCCCCGGGACGGACCCTACGAGCAGTACTTC.

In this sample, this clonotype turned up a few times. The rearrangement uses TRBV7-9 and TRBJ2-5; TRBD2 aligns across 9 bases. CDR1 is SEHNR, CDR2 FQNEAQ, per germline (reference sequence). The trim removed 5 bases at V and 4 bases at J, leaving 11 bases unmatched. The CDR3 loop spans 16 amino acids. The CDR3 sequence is CASSPPYRAGGETQYF. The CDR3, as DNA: TGTGCCAGCAGCCCCCCGTATAGAGCGGGAGGAGAGACCCAGTACTTC.

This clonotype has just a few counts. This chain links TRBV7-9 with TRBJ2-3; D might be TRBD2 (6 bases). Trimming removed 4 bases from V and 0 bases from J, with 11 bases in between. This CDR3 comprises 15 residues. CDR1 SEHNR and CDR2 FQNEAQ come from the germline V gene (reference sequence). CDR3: CASSSTRASTDTQYF. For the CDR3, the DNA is TGTGCCAGCAGCTCGACTAGGGCTAGCACAGATACGCAGTATTTT.

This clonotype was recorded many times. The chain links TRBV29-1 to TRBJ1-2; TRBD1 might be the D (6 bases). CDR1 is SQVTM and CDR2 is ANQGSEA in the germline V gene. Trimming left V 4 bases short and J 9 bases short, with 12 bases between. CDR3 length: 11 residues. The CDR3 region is CSVGTGPRYTF. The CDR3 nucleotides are TGCAGCGTTGGAACAGGGCCCCGCTACACCTTC.

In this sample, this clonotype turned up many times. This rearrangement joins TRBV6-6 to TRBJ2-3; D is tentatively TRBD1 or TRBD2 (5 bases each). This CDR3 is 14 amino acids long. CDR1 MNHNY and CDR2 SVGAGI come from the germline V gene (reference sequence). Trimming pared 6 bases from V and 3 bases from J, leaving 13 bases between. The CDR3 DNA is TGTGCCAGCAGGGACTCTTGGGGGACAGATACGCAGTATTTT. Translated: CASRDSWGTDTQYF.

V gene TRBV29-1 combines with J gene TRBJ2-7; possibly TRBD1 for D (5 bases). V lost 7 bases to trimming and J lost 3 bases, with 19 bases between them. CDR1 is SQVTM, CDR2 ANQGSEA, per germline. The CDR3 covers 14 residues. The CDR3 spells CSARRTWVSYEQYF. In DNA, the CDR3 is TGCAGCGCCAGACGGACATGGGTAAGCTACGAGCAGTACTTC.